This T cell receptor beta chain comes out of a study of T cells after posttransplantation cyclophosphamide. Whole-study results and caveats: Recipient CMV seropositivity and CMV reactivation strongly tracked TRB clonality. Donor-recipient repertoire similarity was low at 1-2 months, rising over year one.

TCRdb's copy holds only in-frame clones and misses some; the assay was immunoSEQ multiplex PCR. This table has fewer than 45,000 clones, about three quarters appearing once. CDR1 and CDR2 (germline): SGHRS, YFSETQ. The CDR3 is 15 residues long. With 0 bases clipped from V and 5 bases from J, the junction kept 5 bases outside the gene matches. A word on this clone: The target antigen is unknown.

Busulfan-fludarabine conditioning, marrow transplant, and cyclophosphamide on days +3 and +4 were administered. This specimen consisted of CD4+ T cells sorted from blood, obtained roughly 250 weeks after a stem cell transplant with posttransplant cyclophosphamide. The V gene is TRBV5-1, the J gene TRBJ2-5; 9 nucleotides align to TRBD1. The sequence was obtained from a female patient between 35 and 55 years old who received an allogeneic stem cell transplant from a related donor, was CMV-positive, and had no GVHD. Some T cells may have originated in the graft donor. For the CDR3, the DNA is TGCGCCAGCAGCTTGGAGGGGACAGGGCTGGAGACCCAGTACTTC. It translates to CASSLEGTGLETQYF.